A single sample gave rise to the 2 T cell receptor beta chains below, sequenced in a study of blood T cell repertoires in COVID-19. Sequencing was performed with immunoSEQ multiplex PCR; in TCRdb, only in-frame clones are kept and a portion is missing. The table records about 670,000 clones, about 87% of them present only once. Sequenced: peripheral blood. Receptors were obtained from a woman aged 18-29 years with acute or convalescent COVID-19.

The chain couples TRBV4-2 to TRBJ1-2, with D tentatively TRBD1 (6 bases). CDR1 is LGHNA, CDR2 YNFKEQ, per germline. V was shortened by 5 bases and J by 9 bases, with 13 bases between the two germline ends. The CDR3 extends over 12 amino acids. The DNA of the CDR3 is TGTGCCAGCAGCGGCAGGGGTATGAGCTACACCTTC. It is translated as CASSGRGMSYTF.

The rearrangement uses TRBV6-5 and TRBJ1-2; D call uncertain. The CDR3 sequence is 13 residues long. The V gene lost 7 bases and the J gene lost 4 bases, with 13 bases spanning the gap. Germline V lookup: CDR1 MNHEY, CDR2 SVGAGI. The DNA of the CDR3 is TGTGCCAGCACCTACGGTGCGGGCTATGGCTACACCTTC. Its protein is CASTYGAGYGYTF.